This T cell receptor beta chain was sequenced in a study of T-cell reconstitution after alpha-beta-depleted transplantation in children. CDR1 is DFQATT and CDR2 is SNEGSKA in the germline V gene (reference sequence). Trimming took 5 bases from V and 4 from J; bases not matched to a gene: 12. The CDR3 totals 15 residues. TCRbeta library preparation incorporated unique molecular identifiers. TCRdb re-called the PCR reads with MiXCR, one entry per CDR3 protein. The repertoire holds hundreds of thousands of distinct CDR3 sequences, nearly 10% seen once, with about 9.4% in the top ten. This clonotype was detected only a few times.

Sequenced here: PBMCs from the stem cell graft donor, sampled from the stem cell graft. This clonotype originated in a human donor who donated a stem cell graft to a child with SCID. The gene calls are TRBV20-1 and TRBJ1-1, with 8 bases aligning to TRBD1. CDR3 DNA: TGCAGTGCTCCCGATCCAGGGGGCGCGGGCACTGAAGCTTTCTTT. It is translated as CSAPDPGGAGTEAFF.